These T cell receptor beta chains were read from a single sample in a study of Ad26.COV2.S vaccination and SARS-CoV-2 variants. The table came from immunoSEQ multiplex PCR; TCRdb's copy has only in-frame clones and leaves some out. The table shows 440,000 or so clones, with 90% occurring only once. Sequencing used peripheral blood, obtained in a trial of Ad26.COV2.S vaccine versus placebo. The receptors come from a person between 18 and 60 years old who received the Ad26.COV2.S COVID-19 vaccine or a placebo. Both conserved end residues are part of each CDR3. Clone size is given for some rows only: seen once, a few or many times, or a class if the clone is expanded.

clone size | J gene | V gene | CDR3 protein
. | TRBJ2-7 | TRBV10-3 | CAISERSGRKYEQYF
once | TRBJ2-3 | TRBV19 | CASSFRGVTDTQYF
. | TRBJ2-7 | TRBV27 | CASSFIWDRTHEQYF
. | TRBJ2-7 | TRBV13 | CASSLRDPGRLYEQYF
. | TRBJ1-1 | TRBV5-1 | CASSLPGGSTEAFF
. | TRBJ2-7 | TRBV11-3 | CASSLSGSYEQYF
. | TRBJ2-7 | TRBV5-8 | CASSLGPATYEQYF
. | TRBJ2-7 | TRBV28 | CASSLRSSYYEQYF
. | TRBJ2-5 | TRBV28 | CASSPYRGNVGETQYF
. | TRBJ2-3 | TRBV5-1 | CASSLGTGYADTQYF
once | TRBJ1-1 | TRBV27 | CASSFAIGTEAFF
. | TRBJ2-2 | TRBV4-1 | CASSQVSSGTGELFF
. | TRBJ2-3 | TRBV7-3 | CASSPGLAGGDTQYF
. | TRBJ1-1 | TRBV5-1 | CASSLGQGYLEAFF
. | TRBJ2-7 | TRBV23-1 | CASRPGGYEQYF
. | TRBJ1-2 | TRBV7-2 | CASSLRGGDGYTF
. | TRBJ2-7 | TRBV7-9 | CASSPGRGGYEQYF
. | TRBJ2-1 | TRBV9 | CASSVGLADAYNEQFF
. | TRBJ2-5 | TRBV5-5 | CASSLDPGRVSYQETQYF
. | TRBJ2-1 | TRBV27 | CASRGGQGAISYNEQFF
. | TRBJ2-1 | TRBV5-6 | CASTAGTSETFSYNEQFF
. | TRBJ2-5 | TRBV5-1 | CASSKIGQETQYF
. | TRBJ2-7 | TRBV15 | CATSGRISYEQYF
. | TRBJ1-6 | TRBV30 | CAWSGSIPRGRDSPLHF
. | TRBJ1-1 | TRBV6-2/TRBV6-3 | CASSGGTEAFF
. | TRBJ2-1 | TRBV29-1 | CSVGPQAGAFYNEQFF
. | TRBJ1-2 | TRBV7-2 | CASSSSFRDKKSYGYTF
. | TRBJ2-3 | TRBV7-3 | CASSSSGTQPNTQYF
. | TRBJ2-7 | TRBV6-2/TRBV6-3 | CASSYDSHYEQYF
. | TRBJ2-7 | TRBV19 | CASSIARGGEQYF
. | TRBJ1-1 | TRBV19 | CASSIDLSGRMNTEAFF
. | TRBJ2-4 | TRBV7-8 | CASSLFLRDLSKNIQYF
. | TRBJ2-3 | TRBV11-2 | CASSMGLAASTDTQYF
. | TRBJ1-2 | TRBV29-1 | CSVDPTGRGAGYTF
. | TRBJ1-2 | TRBV7-8 | CASSFSETYGYTF
once | TRBJ2-7 | TRBV6-1 | CASSERVTYEQYF
. | TRBJ2-1 | TRBV19 | CASSTRLATSYNEQFF
. | TRBJ2-7 | TRBV18 | CASSPIQGGGYEQYF
. | TRBJ2-7 | TRBV7-2 | CASSLFGTSYEQYF
. | TRBJ2-2 | TRBV27 | CASRRQGASGELFF
. | TRBJ2-5 | TRBV29-1 | CSVRRGTHQETQYF
. | TRBJ1-1 | TRBV9 | CASSLGGSTEAFF
. | TRBJ1-4 | TRBV6-5 | CASSPGGKANEKLFF